This T cell receptor beta chain derives from a study of regulatory T cells in long-lasting Graves disease. Deletions cut 6 bases from V and 0 bases from J, with 5 bases between. The length of the CDR3 is 12 residues. Documented time point: newly diagnosed GD, antithyroid drugs for less than 3 months. RNA from PBMCs was the source of the TCR library. Study observations and caveats: Newly diagnosed disease favored TRBV20-1 and TRBJ2-1 over persistent disease.

According to the study, TCR beta libraries were built with iRepertoire HTBI primers and CDR3-region Arm-PCR. In TCRdb, the multiplex PCR reads were re-called with MiXCR into one record per CDR3 protein. The sample holds a few hundred thousand distinct CDR3 sequences, about 13% seen once. This clonotype was observed at least ten times. Its antigen is as yet unknown. This sample also appeared in a second study, on T cells in Graves' hyperthyroidism and ophthalmopathy. Per that study: Appearing also in blood were most of the thyroid clonotypes expanded above 0.001.

The J gene is TRBJ1-1, the V gene TRBV12-3 or TRBV12-4; no clear D. This sample comprised peripheral blood mononuclear cells (PBMCs), obtained at new diagnosis, from a patient treated with antithyroid drugs. The sequence was collected from a man aged 25 to 40 with Graves disease. The CDR3 DNA reads as TGTGCCAGCAGGTTAATGAACACTGAAGCTTTCTTT. Amino acid sequence: CASRLMNTEAFF.